This TCR beta chain was sequenced in a study of monozygotic twins with inflammatory bowel disease. The CDR3 is 15 residues long. CDR1 and CDR2 from the germline V gene are SEHNR and FQNEAQ (reference sequence). TCRdb processed the 5' RACE reads again and assigns one entry to each CDR3 protein, with no DNA. In all, the sample yields around 450,000 distinct CDR3 sequences. This chain links TRBV7-9 with TRBJ2-5; TCRdb's D call, TRBD1, is unchecked because there is no DNA. Sequencing was done on a sample of blood. The receptor's source is a human donor with ulcerative colitis or Crohn's disease, or a healthy co-twin of an affected twin (not recorded which). The CDR3 here is CASSIQGALRETQYF.